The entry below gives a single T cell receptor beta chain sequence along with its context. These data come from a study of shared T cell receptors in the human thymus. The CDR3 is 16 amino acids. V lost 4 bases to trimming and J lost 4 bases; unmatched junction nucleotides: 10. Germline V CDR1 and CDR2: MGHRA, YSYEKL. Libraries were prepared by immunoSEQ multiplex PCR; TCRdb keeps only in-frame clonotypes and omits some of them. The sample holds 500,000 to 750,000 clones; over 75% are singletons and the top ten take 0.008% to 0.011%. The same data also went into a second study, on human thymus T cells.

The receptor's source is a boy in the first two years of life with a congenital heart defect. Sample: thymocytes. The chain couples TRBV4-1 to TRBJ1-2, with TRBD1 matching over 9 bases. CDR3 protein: CASSPPDRGASYGYTF. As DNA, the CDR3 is TGCGCCAGCAGCCCACCGGACAGGGGCGCGAGCTATGGCTACACCTTC.